The sequence of this T cell receptor (beta chain) was determined in a study of cytomegalovirus exposure and HLA in healthy donors. This CDR3 spans 19 amino acids. Losses at the gene ends were 5 bases for V and 0 bases for J; bases not matched to a gene: 12. Germline V gene sequence: CDR1 MDHEN, CDR2 SYDVKM. In regard to this clone: Its target is not known.

PCR used 60 Vbeta primers and 13 Jbeta primers. Produced via immunoSEQ multiplex PCR; TCRdb's table is partial and in-frame only. The sample carries 90,000 to 100,000 clones, roughly 70% recorded once. Study-level findings and limits: In vitro data verified a few CMV-associated chains as specific for CMV antigens. In an earlier analysis, most TCR beta V segments were productive about 87% or about 30% of the time.

This sequence originates from a male donor in good health and CMV-seronegative. Sequencing was performed on PBMCs. The chain links TRBV28 to TRBJ2-1; 11 bases are shared with TRBD2. The CDR3 DNA follows: TGTGCCAGCAGTCCACACCTAGCGGGAGGTTCAAGCTCCTACAATGAGCAGTTCTTC. Amino acids: CASSPHLAGGSSSYNEQFF.